What follows is one TCR beta chain and its context. 60 Vbeta and 13 Jbeta primers were used in PCR. Profiling relied on immunoSEQ multiplex PCR, and the TCRdb table lists in-frame clones only, not all of them. The sample contains approximately 160,000 clones, 64% of which appear only once. The entry originates in a study of cytomegalovirus exposure and HLA in healthy donors. CDR3 length equals 15 residues. Between the trimmed V and J ends, which lost 3 bases and 3 bases, there was a span of 15 bases. CDR1 is KGHSH, CDR2 LQKENI, per germline. Whereas donors were nominally healthy upon sampling, unrecorded immune exposures were probable.

This clonotype was sampled from a woman aged 25-40 years in good health and CMV-seropositive. Sequenced material: PBMCs. V usage is TRBV18 and J usage is TRBJ2-7, with a possible D match to TRBD2 (5 bases). The DNA of the CDR3 is TGTGCCAGCTCACCGGACGGGATCAATTTCTACGAGCAGTACTTC. Protein: CASSPDGINFYEQYF.